Listed below are T cell receptor beta chains from one sample, sequenced in a study of T cell responses to AZD1222 COVID-19 vaccine. TCRdb's copy holds only in-frame clones and misses some; the assay was immunoSEQ multiplex PCR. The sample yields 200,000 to 250,000 clones, 93% seen once. The sequencing here drew on peripheral blood, taken on day 0 of MenACWY control vaccination. The receptors were sampled from an adult in good health. Both conserved end residues are part of each CDR3. A D gene is named only where the DNA matches it firmly. Not all rows give a size; the values are once, few, many and, for expanded clones, a class.

TRBJ1-2	NA	NA	TRBV19	TGTGCCAGTAGTATTGACGTCGGCGGCTACACCTTC	CASSIDVGGYTF
TRBJ2-1	TRBD1	NA	TRBV30	TGTGCCTGGAGTGGGGGACAGCCGAGCCCTAGCTCCTACAATGAGCAGTTCTTC	CAWSGGQPSPSSYNEQFF
TRBJ1-5	TRBD1	NA	TRBV4-2	TGTGCCAGCAGCCAAGTGGACAGGTCCCAGCCCCAGCATTTT	CASSQVDRSQPQHF
TRBJ1-1	NA	NA	TRBV7-2	TGTGCCAGCAGCTTAGTCGGCAGTAACACTGAAGCTTTCTTT	CASSLVGSNTEAFF
TRBJ2-7	NA	once	TRBV20-1	TGCAGTGCTAGAGATCCCCCCGAGCAGTACTTC	CSARDPPEQYF
TRBJ2-4	TRBD1	NA	TRBV10-3	TGTGCCATCAGTGAGTCTAGACAGGGGGCGGACATTCAGTACTTC	CAISESRQGADIQYF
TRBJ2-7	TRBD1	NA	TRBV29-1	TGCAGCGTTGACTGGTCCGGACAGGGGACCTACGAGCAGTACTTC	CSVDWSGQGTYEQYF
TRBJ1-5	NA	NA	TRBV10-3	TGTGCCATCAGTCCGACGGAGAATCAGCCCCAGCATTTT	CAISPTENQPQHF
TRBJ1-1	NA	NA	TRBV7-2	TGTGCCAGCAGCTTAGTCGCGGTGAACACTGAAGCTTTCTTT	CASSLVAVNTEAFF
TRBJ2-5	NA	NA	TRBV7-9	TGTGCCAGCAGCTTAGCGGTCTGGGAGACCCAGTACTTC	CASSLAVWETQYF
TRBJ2-7	NA	once	TRBV7-9	TGTGCCAGCAGCCCCCCGGTAGGGGTCTACGAGCAGTACTTC	CASSPPVGVYEQYF
TRBJ2-5	NA	once	TRBV14	TGTGCCAGCAGCCCTGGTTGGGGCACCCGAGAGACCCAGTACTTC	CASSPGWGTRETQYF
TRBJ1-2	NA	NA	TRBV3-1/TRBV3-2	TGTGCCAGCAGCCAAGGTATGGGGCGCGGTGGCTACACCTTC	CASSQGMGRGGYTF
TRBJ1-5	TRBD1	NA	TRBV6-5	TGTGCCAGCAGTCCAACAGGGGGCGCGTATCAGCCCCAGCATTTT	CASSPTGGAYQPQHF
TRBJ2-7	TRBD1	NA	TRBV5-1	TGCGCCAGCAGCGGGCAGGGGGCGTTTTCCTACGAGCAGTACTTC	CASSGQGAFSYEQYF
TRBJ1-2	NA	few	TRBV3-1/TRBV3-2	TGTGCCAGCAGCCAAGACTCAAGATCTTTGGGCTACACCTTC	CASSQDSRSLGYTF
TRBJ2-7	TRBD1	NA	TRBV27	TGTGCCAGCAGTTTCACAGGGGTTGGTGAGCAGTACTTC	CASSFTGVGEQYF
TRBJ1-1	TRBD1	NA	TRBV6-5	TGTGCCAGCAGTTACAACACAGGGGGCCGACCGGCGGTCTTT	CASSYNTGGRPAVF
TRBJ1-6	NA	NA	TRBV27	TGTGCCAGCAGTTTATTCCCAGCTTCCTCCTATAATTCACCCCTCCACTTT	CASSLFPASSYNSPLHF
TRBJ1-1	TRBD1	NA	TRBV19	TGTGCCAGTAGTATTGAGGGACAGGGCTGGACTGAAGCTTTCTTT	CASSIEGQGWTEAFF
TRBJ1-2	NA	NA	TRBV28	TGTGCCAGCATCCCTGTCGGGGGCGCCGGCTATGGCTACACCTTC	CASIPVGGAGYGYTF
TRBJ1-5	NA	NA	TRBV9	TGTGCCAGCAGCCGCCTGGTCTCTCAGCCCCAGCATTTT	CASSRLVSQPQHF
TRBJ2-3	NA	NA	TRBV7-2	TGTGCCAGCAGCCTACTTTCGCGGGCTAGCACAGATACGCAGTATTTT	CASSLLSRASTDTQYF
TRBJ1-2	NA	NA	TRBV5-1	TGCGCCAGCAGCGAAATCAGGAACCCAGGGGGCTACACCTTC	CASSEIRNPGGYTF
TRBJ1-1	NA	NA	TRBV12-3/TRBV12-4	TGTGCCAGCAGGTGGGACACTGAAGCTTTCTTT	CASRWDTEAFF
TRBJ2-7	TRBD2	NA	TRBV5-1	TGCGCCAGCAGCCTTGGAGCGGGGGGGCGAGAGCAGTACTTC	CASSLGAGGREQYF
TRBJ2-2	NA	NA	TRBV3-1/TRBV3-2	TGTGCCAGCAGAACAGAGGTCAGGGGCGGGACCGGGGAGCTGTTTTTT	CASRTEVRGGTGELFF
TRBJ1-2	NA	NA	TRBV6-5	TGTGCCAGCAGGGGCCCACGGGGGGGCTATGGCTACACCTTC	CASRGPRGGYGYTF
TRBJ1-2	NA	NA	TRBV6-2/TRBV6-3	TGTGCCAGCAGTTACGATCCCAGGAGGAACTATGGCTACACCTTC	CASSYDPRRNYGYTF
TRBJ1-1	TRBD1	NA	TRBV30	TGTGCCTGGCGCTTAGTCAGGGGGCGCTTTACTGAAGCTTTCTTT	CAWRLVRGRFTEAFF
TRBJ2-4	NA	NA	TRBV7-2	TGTGCCAGCAGCTACTTCGACAGGTCCAAAGCCAAAAACATTCAGTACTTC	CASSYFDRSKAKNIQYF
TRBJ2-1	TRBD1	NA	TRBV7-6	TGTGCCAGCAGCATGGACAGGGGGCGGGTTGAGCAGTTCTTC	CASSMDRGRVEQFF
TRBJ2-5	NA	once	TRBV19	TGTGCCAGTCGGTCCGGACTAACTCAAGAGACCCAGTACTTC	CASRSGLTQETQYF
TRBJ1-4	NA	NA	TRBV10-3	TGTGCCATCAGTGAGTCTTGGGGGGGTGAAAAACTGTTTTTT	CAISESWGGEKLFF
TRBJ2-5	TRBD2	NA	TRBV19	TGTGCCAGTAGTATACATCTAGCGGGGAGAGAGACCCAGTACTTC	CASSIHLAGRETQYF
TRBJ1-4	NA	NA	TRBV4-2	TGTGCCAGCAGCCATCCCGGGCCCAATAATGAAAAACTGTTTTTT	CASSHPGPNNEKLFF
TRBJ1-6	TRBD1	NA	TRBV5-1	TGCGCCAGCAGCGGCCGGGACAGGGGCAACTATAATTCACCCCTCCACTTT	CASSGRDRGNYNSPLHF
TRBJ2-3	NA	NA	TRBV29-1	TGCAGCGTGGGGACCGGTAGCACAGATACGCAGTATTTT	CSVGTGSTDTQYF
TRBJ2-1	NA	NA	TRBV11-2	TGTGCCAGCAGCTTAATAAGCGGATCCTACAATGAGCAGTTCTTC	CASSLISGSYNEQFF
TRBJ2-7	NA	NA	TRBV18	TGTGCCAGCTCGGGGACGGCGAGCTCCTACGAGCAGTACTTC	CASSGTASSYEQYF
TRBJ2-5	TRBD2	NA	TRBV3-1/TRBV3-2	TGTGCCACGGGGGGGTACCAAGAGACCCAGTACTTC	CATGGYQETQYF
TRBJ2-5	NA	NA	TRBV7-9	TGTGCCAGCACCTATGGGGGGAGACAAGAGACCCAGTACTTC	CASTYGGRQETQYF
TRBJ2-3	NA	NA	TRBV5-1	TGCGCCAGCAGCTGGGGGCGGGGGAGCACAGATACGCAGTATTTT	CASSWGRGSTDTQYF
TRBJ1-3	NA	NA	TRBV28	TGTGCCACCCTACAGGGTGCAAGAAACACCATATATTTT	CATLQGARNTIYF
TRBJ1-4	NA	NA	TRBV24-1	TGTGCCACCAGTGATTTGCAATCAGGACAACTGTTTTTT	CATSDLQSGQLFF
TRBJ2-2	TRBD1	NA	TRBV5-6	TGTGCCAGCAGCTTCAGACAGGGGGACGGGGAGCTGTTTTTT	CASSFRQGDGELFF
TRBJ1-5	TRBD1	NA	TRBV6-2/TRBV6-3	TGTGCCAGCAGTTATCCTAACAGGGGGAGAGTCTTCAATCAGCCCCAGCATTTT	CASSYPNRGRVFNQPQHF
TRBJ1-2	NA	NA	TRBV25-1	TGTGCCAGCAGTGTGTTCTCTGGCTACACCTTC	CASSVFSGYTF
TRBJ1-1	TRBD1	NA	TRBV7-2	TGTGCCAGCAGCTTAGGAGCCGGGACAGGAACGAACACTGAAGCTTTCTTT	CASSLGAGTGTNTEAFF
TRBJ1-5	TRBD1	NA	TRBV19	TGTGCCAGTAGTCCCGACAGGGGCAGCAATCAGCCCCAGCATTTT	CASSPDRGSNQPQHF